The present entry profiles one T cell receptor (beta chain) with its context. Its antigen is as yet unknown. This entry is derived from a study of cytomegalovirus exposure and HLA in healthy donors. Points from the study as a whole: Several of the most significant clusters appeared, in a later analysis, to be linked to common viral pathogens. Through in vitro validation, three CMV-associated chains were shown to be specific for CMV antigens. Reportedly, fewer N-insertions than the approximately 690-donor mean appeared in an Asian-associated ancestry cluster in a later analysis.

CDR1 and CDR2 (germline): SGHRS, YFSETQ. This CDR3 is built from 14 residues. V shed 4 bases and J shed 3 bases, with 13 bases lying between them. Primers included in the PCR were 60 Vbeta and 13 Jbeta primers. Original analysis: Per a later analysis, the number of unique TCR beta chains was around 79 million, of which roughly 11 million were shared. TCRdb keeps only in-frame clones here, not all; method: immunoSEQ multiplex PCR. That table furnishes V, J and clone size, whereas the DNA furnished D and trimming. The sample carries 90,000 to 100,000 clones, around 80% recorded once. The sample was PBMCs. The genes are TRBV5-1 and TRBJ1-1; D perhaps matches TRBD1 (5 bases). The receptor's source is a man aged 18 to 35 in good health and CMV-seronegative. CDR3 sequence (DNA): TGCGCCAGCAGCGATGGACATCTTGACACTGAAGCTTTCTTT. Translation: CASSDGHLDTEAFF.